This T cell receptor (beta chain) was identified during a study of blood T cells in healthy people across ages. At least 6 million PBMCs were isolated per sample. Findings and caveats of the study: A conclusive naive versus antigen-experienced comparison was prevented by the unsorted PBMCs.

There are many counts of this clonotype. Antigen unknown. The germline V and J ends were trimmed by 4 bases and 6 bases, with 13 bases remaining between them. This CDR3 spans 15 amino acids. Germline CDR1 and CDR2: WSHSY and SAAADI. Primed by a sample-barcoded 5' primer and a J-beta primer mix, a second PCR proceeded for roughly 7 to 12 cycles. TCRdb fed the 5' RACE reads into MiXCR, producing one record per CDR3 protein. Counted here are 550,000 to 750,000 distinct CDR3 sequences, around a fifth occurring once; the ten biggest clones make up 3.6%. Input material: blood. The chain carries TRBV10-2 and TRBJ1-6; weak D call: TRBD1 (5 bases). This TCR was recovered from a man in his 70s in good health. CDR3 bases: TGCGCCAGCAGTGTATCGGAGACAGTTAATTCACCCCTCCACTTT. Translating it yields CASSVSETVNSPLHF.